This entry describes one TCR beta chain. Its target is unknown. The entry originates in a study of radiotherapy plus CTLA-4 blockade in lung cancer. Study-wide results and caveats: The authors reported that early blood T cell clone dynamics, with interferon-beta, best predicted response. Once radiotherapy plus ipilimumab had been given, TCR clones derived from tumor expanded in blood.

Profiling relied on immunoSEQ multiplex PCR, and the TCRdb table lists in-frame clones only, not all of them. This sample yields approximately 77,000 clones, of which 60% to 85% are seen a single time; roughly 20% belongs to the top ten. Focal radiation was given together with CTLA-4 blockade (ipilimumab) to patients with chemo-refractory metastatic non-small-cell lung cancer. The CDR3 has 15 amino acids. The V end was cut by 2 bases, the J end by 5 bases, with 12 bases between. Per germline, CDR1 SGHTA and CDR2 FQGTGA. Sequenced here: peripheral blood, sampled from a patient treated with radiotherapy plus ipilimumab. This clonotype originated in a human donor with non-small cell lung cancer whose response to radiotherapy plus ipilimumab could not be evaluated. Some clones in this sample may be carry-over from other donors' samples. The chain links TRBV7-3 to TRBJ1-4; tentatively, D is TRBD1 (5 bases). Here the CDR3 reads CASSLHGDSNEKLFF. The DNA of the CDR3 is TGTGCCAGCAGCTTACATGGGGACTCGAATGAAAAACTGTTTTTT.